One TCR beta chain is described in this entry. This clonotype has more than one count but fewer than ten. The antigen this receptor binds is unknown. Base qualities are missing; no much larger clone stands one base away. The entry originates in a study of blood T cells in healthy people across ages (dated by TCRdb to 2014 to 2015). About the study as a whole: In model experiments, template switching captured roughly one uniquely barcoded TCR beta cDNA molecule for every two T cells. To track age-related changes in TCR beta repertoire diversity, the study relied on deep sequencing normalized with unique cDNA molecular identifiers. Four age groups were formed from the donors: young (average roughly 15 years), middle-aged (around 40), aged (about 68) and long-lived (less than 85). To avoid experimental bias, donors of different ages were distributed randomly across sequencing lanes. Using the same blood draw, the study looked at two additional independent replicas of 1 million unique cDNA reads for two donors, one aged 18 to 30 and the other aged 80 or older. The paper as a whole reports these results and caveats: Total diversity estimates from one million sequenced T cells were considered lower bounds and underestimates. Observed TCR beta diversity per million T cells fell roughly linearly with age, and a significant reduction was already apparent by age roughly 41. Bulk unsorted PBMC profiling prevented conclusive comparison of naive and antigen-experienced compartments. Because the CMV infection status of the donors was unknown, age-related changes in expanded clonotypes may potentially have been confounded. Compared with the aged group, the long-lived group had more naive CD4+ T cells, fewer expanded clones and increased TCR diversity, a pattern suggesting age selection. Observed TCR beta diversity correlated strongly with the percentage of naive T cells measured by flow cytometry.

From cysteine to phenylalanine, the CDR3 is 18 amino acids long. Left in the record is the CDR3 DNA by itself, 54 bases read in frame from the first base. The germline V gene provides CDR1 LGHNA and CDR2 YNFKEQ. Trimming accounts for 4 bases at V and 0 bases at J, while the number of junction bases matched to no gene is 9. Systemically healthy Caucasian individuals from Russia, some 36 in total and aged roughly 6 to 100 years, were included as donors. Approximately 9.3 milliliters of peripheral blood were drawn from each donor into EDTA-treated Vacutainer tubes. PBMCs were isolated by Ficoll-Paque density-gradient centrifugation, with at least 6 million obtained per sample. Total RNA, at least 6 micrograms per sample, was extracted from PBMCs with Trizol reagent. The percentages of naive CD45RAhigh/CD27high T cells were determined by flow cytometry on a PBMC aliquot from every donor. The library came from 5' RACE. TCRdb lists the instrument as Illumina HiSeq 2500. A second PCR of 7 to 11 cycles was performed with a sample-barcoded 5' primer and a J-beta primer mix. Each TCR beta cDNA molecule received a unique molecular identifier from a template-switch 5' adaptor carrying 12 random nucleotides. At least 3 million CDR3-containing paired-end reads were obtained from each sample. First-strand cDNA synthesis was performed from all RNA using the Mint cDNA synthesis kit, with priming by a TRBC-specific oligonucleotide. All cDNA was treated with uracil-DNA glycosylase and then went through a first 18-cycle PCR with the universal primers M1SS and BC2_uni_R. The authors processed their data as follows. Each sample was normalized by randomly selecting 1 million high-quality reads, each carrying a distinct molecular identifier. Reads sharing molecular identifiers were discarded rather than binned into consensus sequences. CDR3 identification, clonotype clustering and error correction used MiTCR with a Q25 quality threshold and the strictest error-elimination algorithm. Lower-bound total TCR beta diversity was estimated with a nonparametric unseen species model using Euler transformation. TCRdb reprocessing: public reads trimmed at Q25 with fastp, clones called with MiXCR, in-frame beta chains kept. Each entry is one CDR3 protein sequence, shown with its most common DNA and genes. The V and J calls shown here were made by TCRdb, not taken from the authors' results. This sample holds about 1.8 million distinct CDR3 sequences; around 48% were observed only once. The ten most abundant clones make up less than 2.5% of the sample.

The chain is made from TRBV4-2 and TRBJ2-6, and TRBD1 aligns with 7 junction nucleotides. Sequenced material: blood. This receptor was taken from a middle-aged woman in good health. The CDR3 protein is CASSPRTGINSGANVLTF. The DNA sequence follows: TGTGCCAGCAGCCCCCGGACAGGCATAAACTCTGGGGCCAACGTCCTGACTTTC.